The T cell receptor beta chain described here comes from a study of blood T cells in healthy people across ages. Per germline, CDR1 SNHLY and CDR2 FYNNEI. Trimming pared 6 bases from V and 2 bases from J, leaving 17 bases between. The CDR3 loop spans 15 amino acids. Primed by a sample-barcoded 5' primer and a J-beta primer mix, a second PCR proceeded for about 7 to 12 cycles. From the 5' RACE reads, TCRdb called clonotypes with MiXCR, one entry per CDR3 protein. The table lists some 760,000 distinct CDR3 sequences, 20% to 30% of them singletons. Study-wide results and caveats: Long-lived donors had more naive CD4+ cells and higher diversity than aged donors.

With respect to this clonotype: No antigen is known for it.

The same data also went into a second study, on T cells of mothers and their children. This second study notes: RNA was extracted, and all of it went into cDNA synthesis at approximately 1.4 ug per 15 ul.

The TCR sequence derives from a boy aged 10-17 years in good health. Sequenced input: blood. This rearrangement joins TRBV2 to TRBJ2-7; a weak D match, TRBD1 (5 bases). CDR3 in amino acids: CASRDTAGSAYEQYF. CDR3 coding DNA: TGTGCCAGCAGAGATACGGCAGGGTCCGCCTACGAGCAGTACTTC.